This entry concerns a single TCR beta chain. This CDR3 has 12 residues. V was trimmed by 5 bases and J by 1 base, leaving 5 bases between them. The source of the sample is a study of regulatory T cells in long-lasting Graves disease. Arm-PCR of CDR3 regions and iRepertoire HTBI primers were used to build TCR beta libraries. TCRdb analysed the multiplex PCR reads with MiXCR anew, one entry per CDR3 protein. The table shows more than 300,000 distinct CDR3 sequences, with about 18% occurring only once. Time point specified: persistent/refractory GD, antithyroid drugs over 5 years with positive TRAb. The authors made the TCR library using RNA they extracted from PBMCs.

This sample comprised peripheral blood mononuclear cells (PBMCs), obtained when the disease was refractory, from a patient treated with antithyroid drugs. The chain employs TRBV6-7 and TRBJ1-1; D gene unclear. TRBV6-7 is assigned to the ORF class and has an uncertain function. The clonotype originates from a female donor with Graves disease. The DNA of the CDR3 is TGTGCCAGCAGTGAGAGGAACACTGAAGCTTTCTTT. Residues: CASSERNTEAFF.